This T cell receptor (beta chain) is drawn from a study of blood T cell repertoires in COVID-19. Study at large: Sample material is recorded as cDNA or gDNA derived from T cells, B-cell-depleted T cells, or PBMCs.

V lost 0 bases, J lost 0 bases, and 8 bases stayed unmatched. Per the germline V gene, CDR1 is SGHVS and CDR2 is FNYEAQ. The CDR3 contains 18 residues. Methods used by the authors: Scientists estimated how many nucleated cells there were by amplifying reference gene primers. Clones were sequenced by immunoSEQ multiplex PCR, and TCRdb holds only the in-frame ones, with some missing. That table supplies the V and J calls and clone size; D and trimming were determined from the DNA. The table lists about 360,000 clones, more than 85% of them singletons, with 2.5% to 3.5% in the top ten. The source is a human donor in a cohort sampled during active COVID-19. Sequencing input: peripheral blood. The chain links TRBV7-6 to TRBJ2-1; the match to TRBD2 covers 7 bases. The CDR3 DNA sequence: TGTGCCAGCAGCTTAGCCCCGACTAGCTGGAGCTCCTACAATGAGCAGTTCTTC. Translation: CASSLAPTSWSSYNEQFF. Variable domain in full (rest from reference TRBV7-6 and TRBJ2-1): GAGVSQSPRYKVTKRGQDVALRCDPISGHVSLYWYRQALGQGPEFLTYFNYEAQQDKSGLPNDRFSAERPEGSISTLTIQRTEQRDSAMYRCASSLAPTSWSSYNEQFFGPGTRLTVL.